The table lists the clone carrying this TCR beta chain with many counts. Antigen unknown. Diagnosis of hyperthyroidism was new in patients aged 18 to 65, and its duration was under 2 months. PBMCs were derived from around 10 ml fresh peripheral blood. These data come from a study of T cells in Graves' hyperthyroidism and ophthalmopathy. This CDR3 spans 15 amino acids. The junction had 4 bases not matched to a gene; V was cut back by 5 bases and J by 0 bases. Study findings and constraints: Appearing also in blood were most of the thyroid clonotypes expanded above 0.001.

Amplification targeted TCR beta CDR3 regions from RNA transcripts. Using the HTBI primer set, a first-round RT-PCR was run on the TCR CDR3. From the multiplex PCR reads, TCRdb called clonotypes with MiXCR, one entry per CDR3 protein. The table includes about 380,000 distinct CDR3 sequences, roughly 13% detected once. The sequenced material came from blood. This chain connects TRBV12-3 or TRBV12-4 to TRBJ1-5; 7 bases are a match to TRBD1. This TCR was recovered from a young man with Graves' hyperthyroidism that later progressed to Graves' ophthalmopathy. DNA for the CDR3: TGTGCCAGCAGTGCGGGACAGATTAGCAATCAGCCCCAGCATTTT. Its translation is CASSAGQISNQPQHF.